The rows below give T cell receptor beta chains drawn from one sample of a study of persistence of HIV-infected CD4 T cells. Assay: immunoSEQ multiplex PCR; the TCRdb copy retains only in-frame clones and omits some. In the table there are 38,000 or so clones, more than 75% of which are singletons. Their antigen targets remain unknown. The specimen was cultured CD4+ T cells from PBMCs, collected from a patient who received antiretroviral therapy. The receptors shown here come from an adult with HIV. The donor label of this sample is uncertain. CDR3s include the opening cysteine and the closing phenylalanine or tryptophan. The order of the fields is J gene, V gene, CDR3 length, D gene, CDR3 protein, CDR3 DNA. D genes are given only for firm matches.

TRBJ2-6	TRBV19	19	TRBD2	CASSLRGGGGSSGANVLTF	TGTGCCAGTAGTCTGCGAGGCGGGGGTGGAAGCTCTGGGGCCAACGTCCTGACTTTC
TRBJ2-3	TRBV7-2	15	-	CASSLVTGTTDTQYF	TGTGCCAGCAGCTTAGTCACAGGTACCACAGATACGCAGTATTTT
TRBJ1-2	TRBV19	17	-	CASKLRWQGTSYYGYTF	TGTGCCAGTAAGCTGCGGTGGCAGGGGACCTCATACTATGGCTACACCTTC
TRBJ2-1	TRBV5-4	17	TRBD2	CASSLGSGGGLYNEQFF	TGTGCCAGCAGCTTGGGGAGCGGGGGAGGCCTTTACAATGAGCAGTTCTTC
TRBJ2-7	TRBV19	14	TRBD2	CASSKTGGVYEQYF	TGTGCCAGTAGTAAGACGGGGGGTGTGTACGAGCAGTACTTC
TRBJ2-3	TRBV29-1	15	TRBD2	CSVGTSGGPLDTQYF	TGCAGCGTTGGGACTAGCGGGGGCCCCTTGGATACGCAGTATTTT
TRBJ2-7	TRBV25-1	14	-	CASSESLQRNEQYF	TGTGCCAGCAGTGAATCTCTACAGCGGAACGAGCAGTACTTC
TRBJ1-2	TRBV21-1	16	-	CASITFPFLRSGGYTF	TGTGCCAGCATCACCTTTCCTTTTTTACGTAGTGGGGGCTACACCTTC
TRBJ2-3	TRBV9	15	-	CASSVEGGRADTQYF	TGTGCCAGCAGCGTAGAGGGGGGGCGGGCAGATACGCAGTATTTT
TRBJ2-2	TRBV2	16	-	CASSERPLAGTGELFF	TGTGCCAGCAGTGAAAGGCCACTCGCGGGGACCGGGGAGCTGTTTTTT
TRBJ1-1	TRBV2	14	-	CASSGQPLNTEAFF	TGTGCCAGCAGTGGCCAGCCCTTGAACACTGAAGCTTTCTTT